This T cell receptor (beta chain) was sequenced during a study of blood T cell repertoires in COVID-19. This CDR3 is 16 amino acids long. CDR1 MDHEN and CDR2 SYDVKM come from the germline V gene. The trim removed 7 bases at V and 5 bases at J, leaving 9 bases unmatched. Measured with immunoSEQ multiplex PCR; TCRdb has only the in-frame clones, and not every one. The sample lists over 60,000 clones, roughly 84% occurring once. The sequence was collected from a man aged 45-60 years with COVID-19, enrolled during active disease. J is TRBJ2-1 and V is TRBV28; 12 positions agree with TRBD1. The specimen was peripheral blood. The DNA for the CDR3 is TGTGCCAGCAAGTTCCGGGACAGGGGGCTGGACAATGAGCAGTTCTTC. Protein: CASKFRDRGLDNEQFF.